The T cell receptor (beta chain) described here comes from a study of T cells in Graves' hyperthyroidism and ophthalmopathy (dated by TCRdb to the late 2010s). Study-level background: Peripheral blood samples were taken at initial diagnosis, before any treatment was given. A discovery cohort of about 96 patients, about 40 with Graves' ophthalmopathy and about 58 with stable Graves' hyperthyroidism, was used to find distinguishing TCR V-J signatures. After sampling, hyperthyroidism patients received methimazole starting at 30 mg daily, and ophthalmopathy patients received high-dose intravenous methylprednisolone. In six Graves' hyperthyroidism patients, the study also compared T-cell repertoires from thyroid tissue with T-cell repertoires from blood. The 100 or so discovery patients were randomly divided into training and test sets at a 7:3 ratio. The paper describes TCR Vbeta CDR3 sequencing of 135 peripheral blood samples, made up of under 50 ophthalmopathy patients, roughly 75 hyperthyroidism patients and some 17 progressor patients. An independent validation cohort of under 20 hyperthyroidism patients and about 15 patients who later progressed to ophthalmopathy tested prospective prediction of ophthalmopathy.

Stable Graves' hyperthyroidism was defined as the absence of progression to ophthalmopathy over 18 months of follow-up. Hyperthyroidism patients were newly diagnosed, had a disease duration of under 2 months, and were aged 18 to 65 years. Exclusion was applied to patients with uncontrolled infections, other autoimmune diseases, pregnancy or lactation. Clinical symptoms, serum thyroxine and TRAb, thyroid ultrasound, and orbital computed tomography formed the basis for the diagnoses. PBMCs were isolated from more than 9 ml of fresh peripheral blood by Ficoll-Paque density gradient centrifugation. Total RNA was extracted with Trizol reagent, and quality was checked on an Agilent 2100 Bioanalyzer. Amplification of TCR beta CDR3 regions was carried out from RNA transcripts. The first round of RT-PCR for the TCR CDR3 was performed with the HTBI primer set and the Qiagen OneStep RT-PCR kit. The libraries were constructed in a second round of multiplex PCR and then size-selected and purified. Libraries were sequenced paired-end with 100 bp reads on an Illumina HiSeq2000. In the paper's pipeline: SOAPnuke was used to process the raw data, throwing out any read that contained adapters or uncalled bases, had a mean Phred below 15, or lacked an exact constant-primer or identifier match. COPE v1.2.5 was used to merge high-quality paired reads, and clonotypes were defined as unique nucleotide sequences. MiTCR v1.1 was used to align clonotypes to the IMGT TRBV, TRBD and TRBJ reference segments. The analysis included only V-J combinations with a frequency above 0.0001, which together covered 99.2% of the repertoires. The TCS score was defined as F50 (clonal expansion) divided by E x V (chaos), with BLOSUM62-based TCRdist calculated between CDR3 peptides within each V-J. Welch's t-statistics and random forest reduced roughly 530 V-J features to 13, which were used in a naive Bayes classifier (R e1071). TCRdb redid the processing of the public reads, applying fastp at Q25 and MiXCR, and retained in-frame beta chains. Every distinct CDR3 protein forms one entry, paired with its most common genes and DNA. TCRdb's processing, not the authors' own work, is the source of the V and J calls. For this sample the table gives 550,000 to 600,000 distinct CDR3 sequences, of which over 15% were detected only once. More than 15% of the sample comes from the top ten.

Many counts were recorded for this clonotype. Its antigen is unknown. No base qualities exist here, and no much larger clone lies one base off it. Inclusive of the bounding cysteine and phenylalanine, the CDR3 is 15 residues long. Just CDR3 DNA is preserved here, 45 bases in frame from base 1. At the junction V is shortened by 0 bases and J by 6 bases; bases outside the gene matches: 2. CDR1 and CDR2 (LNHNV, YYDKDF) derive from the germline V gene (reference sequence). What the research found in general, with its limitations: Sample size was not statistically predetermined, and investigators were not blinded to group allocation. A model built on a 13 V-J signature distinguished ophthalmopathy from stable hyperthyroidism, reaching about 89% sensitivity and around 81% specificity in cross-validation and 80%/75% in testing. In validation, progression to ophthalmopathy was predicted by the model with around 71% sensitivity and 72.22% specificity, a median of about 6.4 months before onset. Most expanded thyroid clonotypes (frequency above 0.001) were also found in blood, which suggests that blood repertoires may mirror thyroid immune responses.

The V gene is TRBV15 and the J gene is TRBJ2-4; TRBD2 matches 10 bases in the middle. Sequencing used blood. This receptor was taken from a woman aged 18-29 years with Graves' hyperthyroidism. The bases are TGTGCCACCAGCAGAGATTGGACTAGCGGAAACATTCAGTACTTC. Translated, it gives CATSRDWTSGNIQYF.